The 12 T cell receptor beta chains reported below all come from one sample, sequenced in a study of control samples from healthy donors and cancer patients. Data came from immunoSEQ multiplex PCR; TCRdb stores just in-frame clones and leaves some out. The table shows roughly 95,000 clones, with over 85% occurring only once. The sequenced sample was blood. Receptors were obtained from a human donor in good health. The donor label of this sample is uncertain.

There are a few counts of this clone. The J gene is TRBJ1-2, the V gene TRBV19, with D unclear. Germline V lookup: CDR1 LNHDA, CDR2 SQIVND (reference sequence). V lost 3 bases and J 8 bases, leaving 13 bases between the germline ends. The CDR3 has 13 residues. CDR3 protein: CASSIQGPEGYTF. The DNA of the CDR3 is TGTGCCAGTAGTATCCAAGGCCCGGAGGGCTACACCTTC.

The gene calls are TRBV4-3 and TRBJ2-1, with no clear D. Trimming took off 0 bases at V and 3 bases at J, with 9 bases between the two ends. Germline V CDR1 and CDR2: LGHNA, YSLEER. CDR3 length: 15 amino acids. The CDR3 is CASSQEALYYNEQFF. The CDR3 coding sequence is TGCGCCAGCAGCCAAGAGGCACTGTACTACAATGAGCAGTTCTTC.

A single count supports this clone. The chain links TRBV7-9 to TRBJ1-6, with TRBD1 matching 7 bases. Per the germline V gene, CDR1 is SEHNR and CDR2 is FQNEAQ (reference sequence). The CDR3 runs to 15 residues. J gave up 5 bases and V 5 bases, and 6 bases lay outside the gene matches. The CDR3 sequence is CASSAGDSDNSPLHF. The CDR3 DNA is TGTGCCAGCAGCGCCGGGGACAGCGATAATTCACCCCTCCACTTT. Variable domain in full (rest from reference TRBV7-9 and TRBJ1-6): DTGVSQNPRHKITKRGQNVTFRCDPISEHNRLYWYRQTLGQGPEFLTYFQNEAQLEKSRLLSDRFSAERPKGSFSTLEIQRTEQGDSAMYLCASSAGDSDNSPLHFGNGTRLTVT.

This sequence joins TRBV10-3 and TRBJ1-1, with D unresolved. The CDR3 has 13 amino acids. The V gene's germline CDR1 is ENHRY and CDR2 SYGVKD. Between the trimmed V and J ends, which lost 11 bases and 1 base, there was a span of 14 bases. CDR3 sequence: CALREEENTEAFF. In DNA form, the CDR3 reads TGTGCCCTCCGGGAGGAGGAGAACACTGAAGCTTTCTTT.

The chain employs TRBV5-1 and TRBJ2-1, with D perhaps TRBD2 (7 bases). CDR3 length equals 15 residues. Looked up from germline, CDR1 is SGHRS and CDR2 is YFSETQ. Trimming shortened V by 1 base and J by 1 base, and 9 bases separated the two germline ends. CDR3 DNA: TGCGCCAGCAGCTTGCGGGGGGCATCCTACAATGAGCAGTTCTTC. This sequence encodes CASSLRGASYNEQFF.

The gene calls are TRBV3-1 (or the pseudogene TRBV3-2) and TRBJ2-1; 10 positions agree with TRBD2. The V and J ends lost 4 bases and 5 bases, in that order; junction bases with no gene match: 8. Looked up from germline, CDR1 is LGHDT and CDR2 is YNNKEL (reference sequence). The CDR3 loop spans 16 amino acids. In nucleotides, the CDR3 is TGTGCCAGCAGCCGGAGAACTAGCGGGGACCACAATGAGCAGTTCTTC. Protein: CASSRRTSGDHNEQFF.

The table lists this clone with a count of one. J is TRBJ2-2 and V is TRBV15, with 7 bases identical to TRBD1. Trimming cost V 0 bases and J 5 bases; bases outside gene matches: 6. This CDR3 contains 16 residues. Germline V gene data show CDR1 as LNHNV and CDR2 as YYDKDF (reference sequence). The CDR3 loop is CATSRDGTVGTGELFF. The CDR3 DNA sequence: TGTGCCACCAGCAGAGACGGGACAGTGGGTACCGGGGAGCTGTTTTTT.

This sequence joins TRBV2 and TRBJ2-1; 8 nucleotides agree with TRBD2. Germline assignment: CDR1 SNHLY and CDR2 FYNNEI. CDR3 size: 17 residues. With 6 bases clipped from V and 0 bases from J, the junction kept 10 bases outside the gene matches. The CDR3 DNA follows: TGTGCCAGCAGCGGACGGGAGGGGCTAAGCTCCTACAATGAGCAGTTCTTC. It translates to CASSGREGLSSYNEQFF.

This chain uses TRBV12-5 with TRBJ1-5, with 10 positions matching TRBD1. The germline CDR1 and CDR2 sequences are LGHNT and FRNRAP. The CDR3 runs to 15 residues. V shed 1 base, J shed 4 bases, and the junction held 1 base outside the gene matches. In DNA form, the CDR3 reads TGTGCTAGTGGTTTGGCGGACAGGGGGAATCAGCCCCAGCATTTT. This translates into CASGLADRGNQPQHF.

This chain uses TRBV6-1 with TRBJ2-1, with TRBD1 matching over 8 bases. V was clipped by 3 bases and J by 1 base; unmatched bases: 11. The germline V gene has CDR1 MNHNS and CDR2 SASEGT. The CDR3 runs to 18 residues. CDR3 nucleotide sequence: TGTGCCAGCAGTGACGTAGGACAGGGTTTGAGGTCCTACAATGAGCAGTTCTTC. Translated: CASSDVGQGLRSYNEQFF.

CDR3 in amino acids: CASSYRDGNEKLFF. As DNA, the CDR3 is TGCGCCAGCAGCTACCGGGACGGTAATGAAAAACTGTTTTTT. The V and J genes are TRBV4-1 and TRBJ1-4, with D maybe TRBD1 (5 bases). The CDR3 runs to 14 residues. V lost 5 bases to trimming and J lost 4 bases, with 11 bases between them. Germline V gene data show CDR1 as MGHRA and CDR2 as YSYEKL.

The chain is built from TRBV6-4 and TRBJ1-1; D unresolved. This CDR3 is built from 13 residues. The V gene lost 0 bases and the J gene lost 2 bases, with 4 bases spanning the gap. The germline CDR1 and CDR2 sequences are MRHNA and SNTAGT. The CDR3 reads CASSDSPNTEAFF. The CDR3 bases are TGTGCCAGCAGTGACTCGCCCAACACTGAAGCTTTCTTT.